A single sample is the source of the 24 T cell receptor beta chains below, sequenced in a study of blood T cell repertoires in COVID-19. Libraries were prepared by immunoSEQ multiplex PCR; TCRdb keeps only in-frame clonotypes and omits some of them. The sample carries about 36,000 clones, about 82% recorded once. Sequenced: peripheral blood. The receptors here all came from a human donor in a cohort sampled during active COVID-19.

The CDR3 loop reads CASSRTGQGADQPQHF. The CDR3, as DNA: TGCGCCAGCAGCCGGACTGGACAGGGGGCTGATCAGCCCCAGCATTTT. The chain carries TRBV4-1 and TRBJ1-5; 11 bases agree with TRBD1. J lost 5 bases, V lost 4 bases, and 7 bases had no gene match. The CDR3 covers 16 residues. In germline, CDR1 is MGHRA, CDR2 YSYEKL.

The chain carries TRBV9 and TRBJ1-6; 7 bases are shared with TRBD1. The CDR3 sequence is 14 residues long. Germline V lookup: CDR1 SGDLS, CDR2 YYNGEE. V lost 4 bases and J lost 9; bases outside the gene matches: 7. The CDR3 is CASSPGQVGSPLHF. CDR3 in DNA: TGTGCCAGCAGCCCAGGACAGGTCGGTTCACCCCTCCACTTT. Based on the CDR3 plus reference TRBV9 and TRBJ1-6, the full variable domain is DSGVTQTPKHLITATGQRVTLRCSPRSGDLSVYWYQQSLDQGLQFLIQYYNGEERAKGNILERFSAQQFPDLHSELNLSSLELGDSALYFCASSPGQVGSPLHFGNGTRLTVT.

This chain uses TRBV7-3 with TRBJ2-3, with 7 bases that match TRBD2. Germline V gene data show CDR1 as SGHTA and CDR2 as FQGTGA. After removal of 5 bases from V and 1 base from J, the junction contained 3 bases not matched to a gene. This CDR3 has 14 residues. CDR3 bases: TGTGCCAGCAGCCCCACTAGCGGCACAGATACGCAGTATTTT. As protein: CASSPTSGTDTQYF.

This chain links TRBV6-5 with TRBJ2-3, with a possible D match to TRBD1 (6 bases). Germline V gene lookup returns CDR1 MNHEY and CDR2 SVGAGI. V lost 8 bases, J lost 0 bases, and 9 bases lay in between. The CDR3 covers 13 residues. The CDR3 here is CASATGSTDTQYF. The CDR3 DNA is TGTGCCAGCGCAACAGGGAGCACAGATACGCAGTATTTT.

This clone came up a few times. The chain links TRBV7-8 to TRBJ1-5; no clear D. There are 13 residues in the CDR3. CDR1 is SGHVS and CDR2 is FQNEAQ in the germline V gene. Trimming stripped 1 base from V and 8 bases from J, with 9 bases between. The CDR3 sequence is CASSLGEGKPQHF. CDR3 sequence (DNA): TGTGCCAGCAGCTTAGGGGAGGGTAAGCCCCAGCATTTT.

A word on this clone: The junction departs from the called germline gene at one end, perhaps through a read error. V usage is TRBV7-7 and J usage is TRBJ2-3, with 7 bases aligning to TRBD2. Germline lookup yields CDR1 SSHAT and CDR2 FNYEAQ (reference sequence). The CDR3 loop spans 15 amino acids. The CDR3 sequence: CASSPGEGYTDTQYF. The CDR3 coding sequence is TGTGCTAGCAGCCCGGGGGAGGGTTACACAGATACGCAGTATTTT. Full variable domain (outside the CDR3, taken from reference TRBV7-7 and TRBJ2-3): GAGVSQSPRYKVTKRGQDVTLRCDPISSHATLYWYQQALGQGPEFLTYFNYEAQPDKSGLPSDRFSAERPEGSISTLTIQRTEQRDSAMYRCASSPGEGYTDTQYFGPGTRLTVL.

Comments on this clone: Its ends do not fully match the called genes, so a read error is possible. V gene TRBV7-7 combines with J gene TRBJ2-5; 12 nucleotides align to TRBD2. This CDR3 region has 16 residues. The germline V gene has CDR1 SSHAT and CDR2 FNYEAQ (reference sequence). Here the CDR3 reads CASSPLAGGYQETQYF. CDR3 sequence (DNA): TGTGCTAGCAGCCCGCTAGCGGGGGGGTACCAAGAGACCCAGTACTTC.

This chain uses TRBV7-2 with TRBJ2-5, with 10 positions matching TRBD2. The J segment lost 2 bases and the V segment lost 5 bases, leaving 8 bases of the junction unmatched. CDR3 size: 16 residues. Germline-derived CDR1 and CDR2 are SGHTA and FQGNSA. The CDR3 reads CASSIPSGGAQETQYF. The CDR3 DNA is TGTGCCAGCAGCATCCCAAGCGGGGGGGCACAAGAGACCCAGTACTTC.

The rearrangement uses TRBV19 and TRBJ2-7; 7 positions agree with TRBD2. This CDR3 contains 15 residues. The trim removed 6 bases at V and 0 bases at J, leaving 8 bases unmatched. CDR1 LNHDA and CDR2 SQIVND come from the germline V gene (reference sequence). CDR3 bases: TGTGCCAGTAGCAGCGGGACGGCCAGCTCCTACGAGCAGTACTTC. Its translation is CASSSGTASSYEQYF.

V gene TRBV5-1 combines with J gene TRBJ1-4; D possibly corresponds to TRBD1 (5 bases). Trimming took 3 bases from V and 0 from J, leaving 21 bases between them. This CDR3 region has 19 residues. CDR1 and CDR2 (germline): SGHRS, YFSETQ. As DNA, the CDR3 is TGCGCCAGCAGCTCCGGTATCATGCGGGGGTTTGCAACTAATGAAAAACTGTTTTTT. Translation: CASSSGIMRGFATNEKLFF.

The genes are TRBV4-2 and TRBJ1-1, with D hard to call. V lost 0 bases, J lost 6 bases, and 11 bases lay in between. Germline loops: CDR1 LGHNA, CDR2 YNFKEQ. CDR3 size: 14 residues. In DNA, the CDR3 is TGTGCCAGCAGCCAAGATGAATTGGCCCCTGAAGCTTTCTTT. It encodes CASSQDELAPEAFF.

There are a few counts of this clone. The chain carries TRBV4-3 and TRBJ2-7; D gene unclear. The germline V gene encodes CDR1 LGHNA and CDR2 YSLEER. V gave up 0 bases and J gave up 0 bases, with 6 bases separating them. CDR3 size: 14 residues. CDR3 sequence: CASSQERSSYEQYF. The DNA for the CDR3 is TGCGCCAGCAGCCAAGAACGGAGCTCCTACGAGCAGTACTTC.

The V and J genes are TRBV10-3 and TRBJ1-2, with 11 bases lining up with TRBD1. V dropped 10 bases and J dropped 7; count of bases not matched to a gene: 5. CDR3 length: 12 amino acids. Germline CDR1 ENHRY, CDR2 SYGVKD. CDR3 protein: CATGQGGLGYTF. The CDR3 DNA follows: TGTGCCACGGGACAGGGGGGCCTTGGCTACACCTTC.

The J gene is TRBJ1-2, the V gene TRBV2, with TRBD1 matching 8 bases. The CDR3 sequence is 12 residues long. J was trimmed by 6 bases and V by 8 bases; bases with no gene match: 5. Germline loops: CDR1 SNHLY, CDR2 FYNNEI. This CDR3 is CASGQGRHGYTF. In DNA, the CDR3 is TGTGCCAGCGGACAGGGTAGGCATGGCTACACCTTC.

Regarding this clone: A much larger clone lies a single base off, so this may be a read error. The V call is TRBV7-7, the J call TRBJ2-7; 9 bases fit TRBD1. The CDR3 spans 17 residues. CDR1 is SSHAT and CDR2 is FNYEAQ in the germline V gene (reference sequence). The CDR3 here is CASSPRTVGDRDYEQYF. CDR3 bases: TGTGCTAGCAGCCCCCGGACCGTTGGGGACAGGGACTACGAGCAGTACTTC.

The V gene is TRBV9, the J gene TRBJ2-3, with 9 bases fitting TRBD2. The CDR3 has 16 amino acids. The V and J ends lost 0 bases and 2 bases, in that order; junction bases with no gene match: 4. In germline, CDR1 is SGDLS, CDR2 YYNGEE. In DNA form, the CDR3 reads TGTGCCAGCAGCGTAGCTACTAGCGGGTCCACAGATACGCAGTATTTT. Its translation: CASSVATSGSTDTQYF.

This clone was seen only a few times. This chain links TRBV6-5 with TRBJ2-1; the D is unclear. Trimming left V 5 bases short and J 7 bases short, with 15 bases between. The CDR3 consists of 14 residues. CDR1 and CDR2 from the germline V gene are MNHEY and SVGAGI. The CDR3 loop reads CASSPSDMANEQFF. The CDR3 bases are TGTGCCAGCAGTCCATCCGACATGGCTAATGAGCAGTTCTTC.

This clone was seen once. At one end the junction does not follow the germline gene, possibly because of a read error. V and J are TRBV7-2 and TRBJ1-1; 8 bases fit TRBD1. Germline CDR1 is SGHTA and CDR2 is FQGNSA. This CDR3 is 14 amino acids long. The CDR3 nucleotides are TGTGCCAGCAGCCCACGGACAGGGAACAATGAAGCTTTCTTT. Residues: CASSPRTGNNEAFF. Variable domain in full (rest from reference TRBV7-2 and TRBJ1-1): GAGVSQSPSNKVTEKGKDVELRCDPISGHTALYWYRQSLGQGLEFLIYFQGNSAPDKSGLPSDRFSAERTGGSVSTLTIQRTQQEDSAVYLCASSPRTGNNEAFFGQGTRLTVV.

Only one count was recorded for this clone. The V gene is TRBV19, the J gene TRBJ2-5; TRBD1 aligns across 9 bases. The V segment lost 5 bases and the J segment 1 base; nucleotides outside the gene matches: 5. The CDR3 runs to 15 residues. Looked up from germline, CDR1 is LNHDA and CDR2 is SQIVND (reference sequence). As DNA, the CDR3 is TGTGCCAGTAGTGCTGTGACAGGGGGCCAAGAGACCCAGTACTTC. It codes for CASSAVTGGQETQYF.

The J gene is TRBJ2-7, the V gene TRBV28; D is possibly TRBD2 (7 bases). CDR1 and CDR2 from the germline V gene are MDHEN and SYDVKM. The CDR3 covers 16 residues. The ends were cut back, 9 bases at V and 2 bases at J, with 23 bases in the middle. The CDR3 reads CASNLGGGGRPYEQYF. CDR3 sequence (DNA): TGTGCCAGTAACCTGGGGGGCGGGGGCAGGCCCTACGAGCAGTACTTC. Combining the CDR3 with reference TRBV28 and TRBJ2-7 gives the whole variable domain DVKVTQSSRYLVKRTGEKVFLECVQDMDHENMFWYRQDPGLGLRLIYFSYDVKMKEKGDIPEGYSVSREKKERFSLILESASTNQTSMYLCASNLGGGGRPYEQYFGPGTRLTVT.

The chain employs TRBV7-9 and TRBJ1-2; a possible D gene is TRBD1 (6 bases). The CDR3 length is 12 residues. Germline V CDR1 and CDR2: SEHNR, FQNEAQ (reference sequence). V was clipped by 1 base and J by 7 bases, with 7 bases between them. CDR3 loop: CASSLEQGGYTF. The CDR3 nucleotides read TGTGCCAGCAGCTTAGAACAGGGTGGCTACACCTTC. Filled out from reference TRBV7-9 and TRBJ1-2, the complete variable domain reads DTGVSQNPRHKITKRGQNVTFRCDPISEHNRLYWYRQTLGQGPEFLTYFQNEAQLEKSRLLSDRFSAERPKGSFSTLEIQRTEQGDSAMYLCASSLEQGGYTFGSGTRLTVV.

This chain links TRBV19 with TRBJ1-1, with 8 positions matching TRBD1. Germline CDR1 LNHDA, CDR2 SQIVND (reference sequence). Losses at the gene ends were 7 bases for V and 2 bases for J; bases not matched to a gene: 12. CDR3 length: 16 amino acids. The CDR3 DNA is TGTGCCAGTACTCCCATCGTCAGGGGGCTCAACACTGAAGCTTTCTTT. Protein: CASTPIVRGLNTEAFF.

V usage is TRBV4-3 and J usage is TRBJ2-1, with TRBD2 matching over 8 bases. The CDR3 covers 16 residues. CDR1 LGHNA and CDR2 YSLEER come from the germline V gene. Trimming cost V 0 bases and J 4 bases; bases outside gene matches: 5. CDR3 protein: CASSQDLAGGYNEQFF. CDR3 sequence (DNA): TGCGCCAGCAGCCAAGATCTGGCGGGGGGTTACAATGAGCAGTTCTTC.

The chain couples TRBV7-9 to TRBJ2-1; 7 nucleotides match TRBD2. The trim removed 6 bases at V and 1 base at J, leaving 12 bases unmatched. CDR1 and CDR2 from the germline V gene are SEHNR and FQNEAQ (reference sequence). There are 17 residues in the CDR3. CDR3 region: CASRYGPGGFSYNEQFF. CDR3 DNA: TGTGCCAGCAGATATGGGCCCGGGGGGTTTTCCTACAATGAGCAGTTCTTC.